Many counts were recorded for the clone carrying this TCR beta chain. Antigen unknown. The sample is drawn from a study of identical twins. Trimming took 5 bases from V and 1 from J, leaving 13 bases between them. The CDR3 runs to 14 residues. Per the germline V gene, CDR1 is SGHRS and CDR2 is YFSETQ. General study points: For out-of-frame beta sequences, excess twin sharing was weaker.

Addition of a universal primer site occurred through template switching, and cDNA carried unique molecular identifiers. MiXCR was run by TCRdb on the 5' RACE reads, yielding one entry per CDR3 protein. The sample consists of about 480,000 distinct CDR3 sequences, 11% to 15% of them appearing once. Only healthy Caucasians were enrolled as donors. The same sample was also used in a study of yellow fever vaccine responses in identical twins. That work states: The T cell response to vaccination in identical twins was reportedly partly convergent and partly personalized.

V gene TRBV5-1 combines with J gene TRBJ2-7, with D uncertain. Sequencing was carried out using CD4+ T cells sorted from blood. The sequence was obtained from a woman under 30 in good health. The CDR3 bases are TGCGCCAGCAGTCCGAAGGATTTTTCCTACGAGCAGTACTTC. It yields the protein CASSPKDFSYEQYF.